This passage covers 4 T cell receptor beta chains from one sample sequenced in a study of CD8 T cells in ankylosing spondylitis. Study-wide results and caveats: A TCR beta motif of fewer than ten highly homologous variants seemed to mark ankylosing spondylitis blood.

TCRdb re-called the 5' RACE reads with MiXCR, one entry per CDR3 protein. The sample carries 700,000 to 850,000 distinct CDR3 sequences, approximately 10% recorded once. No antigen has been identified for these receptors. Sequences were obtained from blood, either unsorted or a sorted T cell fraction (not recorded which). The receptors here all came from a male donor with ankylosing spondylitis.

This clonotype was found a few times. This chain links TRBV25-1 with TRBJ1-1; maybe TRBD1 (6 bases). V lost 2 bases, J lost 4 bases, and 14 bases lay in between. CDR1 is MGHDK and CDR2 is SYGVNS in the germline V gene. The CDR3 is 15 amino acids. Written as DNA, the CDR3 is TGTGCCAGCAGTGAAGGGGGCAGGATGGGCACTGAAGCTTTCTTT. Amino acid sequence: CASSEGGRMGTEAFF.

This chain connects TRBV3-1 to TRBJ2-2; 7 bases are a match to TRBD1. CDR1 and CDR2 from the germline V gene are LGHDT and YNNKEL (reference sequence). Losses at the gene ends were 1 base for V and 7 bases for J; bases not matched to a gene: 12. This CDR3 is built from 17 residues. CDR3 loop: CASSQASTGLFDGELFF. As DNA, the CDR3 is TGTGCCAGCAGCCAAGCCTCGACAGGGCTGTTTGACGGGGAGCTGTTTTTT.

This clonotype was seen ten or more times. This sequence joins TRBV20-1 and TRBJ2-7; D might be TRBD1 (6 bases). Germline CDR1 reads DFQATT; CDR2 reads SNEGSKA (reference sequence). CDR3 length: 14 residues. Deletions cut 0 bases from V and 6 bases from J, with 15 bases between. Written as DNA, the CDR3 is TGCAGTGCTAGAGATCGCCGAACAGGGTTCGAGCAGTACTTC. This translates into CSARDRRTGFEQYF.

Worth noting for this clonotype: A clone one base away is much larger, so this may be a read error. This rearrangement joins TRBV12-3 or TRBV12-4 to TRBJ2-3; TRBD2 agrees at 10 bases. This CDR3 is 15 amino acids long. The CDR3 region is CAGSWSSGGPVTQYF. The CDR3 nucleotides are TGTGCCGGCAGTTGGTCTAGCGGGGGACCAGTCACGCAGTATTTT.